Listed below are T cell receptor beta chains from one sample, sequenced in a study of blood T cell repertoires in COVID-19. Only in-frame clones appear in the TCRdb table, and some are missing; sequencing was by immunoSEQ multiplex PCR. This repertoire shows approximately 110,000 clones, about 83% found once; its top ten account for over 4.5%. The sample taken for sequencing was peripheral blood. The receptors were sampled from a human donor in a cohort sampled during active COVID-19. Each CDR3 is given with its conserved first and last residue.

TRBV5-1	15	CASREGFTESAEAFF
TRBV10-3	15	CAISAPRAGTDTQYF
TRBV19	14	CASRHTGGQETQYF
TRBV18	15	CASSPSLADYNEQFF
TRBV18	13	CASSPRDNQPQHF
TRBV6-1	15	CASSEMAGGIYGYTF
TRBV7-9	15	CASSLVDSRNEKLFF
TRBV28	14	CASSRQGLNTEAFF
TRBV30	11	CAWGVSGELFF
TRBV14	13	CASSQDLRGTQHF
TRBV19	15	CASSMVGQGKNEQFF
TRBV6-2/TRBV6-3	17	CASSIRHAGGVAQPQHF
TRBV4-1	15	CASSQDSLGGEKLFF
TRBV19	14	CASSPGATNEKLFF
TRBV5-1	15	CASSLGDRDRGGYTF
TRBV19	16	CASSPGLAPSTDTQYF
TRBV5-4	19	CASSLPTVGGSSGANVLTF
TRBV19	14	CASATGGKRQPQHF
TRBV5-1	15	CASRSTGGKNTEAFF
TRBV7-8	13	CASSLAGVDGYTF
TRBV6-2/TRBV6-3	13	CASSYYQAGRQYF
TRBV7-2	15	CASSLALQASYEQYF
TRBV2	16	CASSGRGRLNTGELFF
TRBV11-2	14	CASSFRDSAYGYTF
TRBV2	15	CASSPTSGPTGELFF
TRBV5-1	17	CASSPGTSGVYGDEQFF
TRBV5-1	18	CASSWGMGAGYSYNEQFF
TRBV5-1	15	CASSLLSSVENEQFF
TRBV3-1/TRBV3-2	14	CASSRQGATYGYTF
TRBV19	17	CASSPYSPIRGYYEQYF
TRBV7-9	15	CASSQGTTASYGYTF
TRBV6-5	12	CASSLRGQPQHF
TRBV13	14	CATSLGRGGYEQYF
TRBV7-2	16	CASTTGHLLTSYEQYF
TRBV5-1	14	CASSSESRVTEQYF
TRBV7-3	14	CASREQGAITEAFF
TRBV7-9	14	CASSRSGSSYEQYF
TRBV6-5	14	CASRRTGYNSPLHF
TRBV5-1	16	CASSPLPGTGSYEQYF
TRBV28	16	CASKTGELARYNEQFF
TRBV19	14	CASSLRTGGVKQYF
TRBV4-3	18	CASSQESLHGTSGYEQYF
TRBV9	15	CASSVVADSYNEQFF
TRBV4-3	18	CASSQGDTKSSGTGELFF
TRBV7-2	13	CASSFRTSLGQYF
TRBV18	15	CASSPRINSNQPQHF
TRBV28	14	CASNLGGGDYGYTF
TRBV18	14	CASSLGGLVYEQYF
TRBV27	14	CASRPPTGNTEAFF
TRBV11-3	15	CASSSTRVVPYGYTF
TRBV7-2	13	CASIGGTVHEQFF
TRBV25-1	14	CASSPGTRDNEQFF
TRBV4-1	15	CASSPWRAGKDTQYF